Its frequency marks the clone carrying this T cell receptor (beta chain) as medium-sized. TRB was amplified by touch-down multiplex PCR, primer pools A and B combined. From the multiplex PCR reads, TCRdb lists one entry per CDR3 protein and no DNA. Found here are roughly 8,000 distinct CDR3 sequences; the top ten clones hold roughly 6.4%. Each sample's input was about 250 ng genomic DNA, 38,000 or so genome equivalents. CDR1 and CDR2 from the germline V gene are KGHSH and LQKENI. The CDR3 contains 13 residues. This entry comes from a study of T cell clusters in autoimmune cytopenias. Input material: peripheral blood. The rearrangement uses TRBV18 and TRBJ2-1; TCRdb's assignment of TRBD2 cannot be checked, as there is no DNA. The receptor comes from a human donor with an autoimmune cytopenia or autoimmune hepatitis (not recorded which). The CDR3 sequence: CASSRREVNEQFF.